Listed below are T cell receptor beta chains from one sample, sequenced in a study of T cells after yellow fever vaccination. TCRdb used MiXCR to reprocess the 5' RACE reads, holding one entry per CDR3 protein. Of about 210,000 distinct CDR3 sequences in the sample, approximately 6.8% are singletons; the top ten hold around 1%. The sample consisted of CD4+ T cells sorted from PBMCs, taken on the day of the yellow fever booster vaccination. These receptors were collected from a man younger than 45 who received the YFV17D yellow fever vaccine. Each CDR3 is given with its conserved first and last residue. D genes are given only for firm matches.

length	V	D	CDR3
16	TRBV5-4	NA	CASSLGIRAGSYEQYF
16	TRBV27	TRBD2	CASSSGLAGGRDTQYF
14	TRBV6-5	TRBD1	CASSYGTGGEKLFF
15	TRBV7-2	NA	CASSLAHWGGQPQHF
17	TRBV20-1	TRBD1	CSARDPRQGLDVYEQYF
18	TRBV5-1	TRBD1	CASSYRGQSFSGANVLTF
18	TRBV19	TRBD2	CASSSGTSGRDLYNEQFF
15	TRBV7-9	TRBD2	CASSLSASGSYEQYF
14	TRBV6-1	NA	CASTAYGGAYEQFF
18	TRBV11-2	TRBD2	CASSGGTSGRYPYNEQFF
16	TRBV6-2/TRBV6-3	TRBD2	CASSYPQWAGDNEQFF
14	TRBV20-1	TRBD2	CSAKAGTSAYEQYF
14	TRBV12-3/TRBV12-4	NA	CASSPGHSSYEQYF
15	TRBV7-3	NA	CASSLGPLQYNEQFF
12	TRBV25-1	TRBD1	CASSRGIYEQYF
18	TRBV5-1	TRBD2	CASSLALSASGSWETQYF
16	TRBV6-1	NA	CASSLTGAKAYNEQFF
15	TRBV3-1	NA	CASSRTPGQAYEQYF